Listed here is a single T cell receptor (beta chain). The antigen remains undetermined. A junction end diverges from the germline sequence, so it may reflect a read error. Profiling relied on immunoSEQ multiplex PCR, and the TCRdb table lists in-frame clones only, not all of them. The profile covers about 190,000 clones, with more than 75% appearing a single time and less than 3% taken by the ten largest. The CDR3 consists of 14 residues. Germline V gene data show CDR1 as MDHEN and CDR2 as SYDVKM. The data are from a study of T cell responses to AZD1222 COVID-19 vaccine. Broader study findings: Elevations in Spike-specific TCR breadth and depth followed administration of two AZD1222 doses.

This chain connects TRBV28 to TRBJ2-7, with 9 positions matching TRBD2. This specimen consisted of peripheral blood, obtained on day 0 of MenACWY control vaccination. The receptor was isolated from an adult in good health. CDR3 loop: CASSSSTSGIPPSF. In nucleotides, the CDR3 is TGTGCCAGCAGTTCCTCGACTAGCGGAATCCCCCCTTCATTC. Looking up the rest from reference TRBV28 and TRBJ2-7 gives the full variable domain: DVKVTQSSRYLVKRTGEKVFLECVQDMDHENMFWYRQDPGLGLRLIYFSYDVKMKEKGDIPEGYSVSREKKERFSLILESASTNQTSMYLCASSSSTSGIPPSFGPGTRLTVT.